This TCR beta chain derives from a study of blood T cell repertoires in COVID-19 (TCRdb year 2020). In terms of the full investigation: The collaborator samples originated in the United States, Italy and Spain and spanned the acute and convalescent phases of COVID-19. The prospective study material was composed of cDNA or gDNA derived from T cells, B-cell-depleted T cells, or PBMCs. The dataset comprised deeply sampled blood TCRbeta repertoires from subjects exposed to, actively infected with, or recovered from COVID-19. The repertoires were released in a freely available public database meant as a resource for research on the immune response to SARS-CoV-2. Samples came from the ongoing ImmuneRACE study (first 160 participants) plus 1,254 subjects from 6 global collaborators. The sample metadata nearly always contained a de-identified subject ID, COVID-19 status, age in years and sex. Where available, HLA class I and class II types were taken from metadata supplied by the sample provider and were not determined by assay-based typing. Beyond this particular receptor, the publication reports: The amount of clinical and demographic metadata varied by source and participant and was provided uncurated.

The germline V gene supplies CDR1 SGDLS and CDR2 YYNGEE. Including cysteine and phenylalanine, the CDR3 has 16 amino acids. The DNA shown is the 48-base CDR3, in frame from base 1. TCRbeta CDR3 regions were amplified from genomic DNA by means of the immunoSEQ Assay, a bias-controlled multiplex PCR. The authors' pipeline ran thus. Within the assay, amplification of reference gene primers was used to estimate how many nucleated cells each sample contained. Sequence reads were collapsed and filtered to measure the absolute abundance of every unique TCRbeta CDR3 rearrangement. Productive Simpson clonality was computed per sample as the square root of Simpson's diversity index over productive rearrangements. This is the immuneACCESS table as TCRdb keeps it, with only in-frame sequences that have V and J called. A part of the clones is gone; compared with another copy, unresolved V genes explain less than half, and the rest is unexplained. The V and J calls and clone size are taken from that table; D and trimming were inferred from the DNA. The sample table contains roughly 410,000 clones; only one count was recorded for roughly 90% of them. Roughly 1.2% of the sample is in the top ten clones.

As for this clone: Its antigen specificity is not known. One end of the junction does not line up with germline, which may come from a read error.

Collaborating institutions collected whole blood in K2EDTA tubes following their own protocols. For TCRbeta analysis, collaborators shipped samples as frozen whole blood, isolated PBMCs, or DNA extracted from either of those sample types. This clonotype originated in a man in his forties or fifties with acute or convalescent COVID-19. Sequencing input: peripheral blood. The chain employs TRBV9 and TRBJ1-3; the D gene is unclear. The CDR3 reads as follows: CASSVTGGISENTIYF. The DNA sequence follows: TGTGCCAGCAGCGTTACCGGAGGAATTTCTGAAAACACCATATATTTT.